This T cell receptor (beta chain) was obtained from a study of blood T cells in healthy people across ages. The use of a sample-barcoded 5' primer and a J-beta primer mix characterized a second PCR of roughly 6 to 11 cycles. MiXCR was run by TCRdb on the 5' RACE reads, yielding one entry per CDR3 protein. The table lists 700,000 to 1,000,000 distinct CDR3 sequences, about 42% of them singletons. About this clonotype: Its target is not known.

Researchers isolated at least 7 million PBMCs per sample. This CDR3 contains 15 residues. Germline lookup yields CDR1 SEHNR and CDR2 FQNEAQ (reference sequence). V gave up 5 bases and J gave up 5 bases; unmatched junction bases: 8. The study, taken as a whole, reports: Higher diversity and more naive CD4+ cells were features of long-lived donors, compared to aged donors.

The sequenced sample was blood. The source is a man in his 60s in good health. This chain links TRBV7-9 with TRBJ2-5; 10 bases align to TRBD1. CDR3 bases: TGTGCCAGCAGCCTTCTTACGACAGGGGGCGAGACCCAGTACTTC. Translating it yields CASSLLTTGGETQYF.